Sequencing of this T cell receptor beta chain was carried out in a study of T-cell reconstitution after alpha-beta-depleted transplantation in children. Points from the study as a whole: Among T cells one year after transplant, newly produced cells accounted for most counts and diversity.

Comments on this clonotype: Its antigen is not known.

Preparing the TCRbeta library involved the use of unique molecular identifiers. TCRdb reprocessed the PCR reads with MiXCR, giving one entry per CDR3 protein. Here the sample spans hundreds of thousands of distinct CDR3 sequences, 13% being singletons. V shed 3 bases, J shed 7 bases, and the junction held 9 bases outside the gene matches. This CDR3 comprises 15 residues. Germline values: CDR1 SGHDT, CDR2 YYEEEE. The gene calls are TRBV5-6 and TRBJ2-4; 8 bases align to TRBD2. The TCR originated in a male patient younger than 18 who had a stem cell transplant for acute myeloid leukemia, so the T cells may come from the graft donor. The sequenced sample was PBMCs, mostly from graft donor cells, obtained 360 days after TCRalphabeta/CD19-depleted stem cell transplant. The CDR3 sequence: CASSWVRGEWNIQYF. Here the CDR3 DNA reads TGTGCCAGCAGCTGGGTGCGGGGGGAATGGAACATTCAGTACTTC.